Listed below are T cell receptor beta chains from one sample, sequenced in a study of early T cells in non-severe SARS-CoV-2 infection. TCRdb recomputed calls from the 5' RACE reads with MiXCR, one row per CDR3 protein. Here the sample spans 85,000 to 100,000 distinct CDR3 sequences, around 16% being singletons. The sequencing sample was made of whole blood. These receptors were collected from an adult who was a healthcare worker with PCR-confirmed SARS-CoV-2 infection or an uninfected control (not recorded which). The CDR3 runs from the conserved cysteine through the conserved F or W. A D gene is named only where the DNA matches it firmly. Rows may omit the clone size; those that give it use once, few, many or a size class.

v_gene	d_gene	abundance	j_gene	CDR3nt	CDR3aa
TRBV18	NA	NA	TRBJ1-1	TGTGCCAGCTCATCCAATCGGGGGACGGAAAACACTGAAGCTTTCTTT	CASSSNRGTENTEAFF
TRBV11-2	NA	NA	TRBJ1-4	TGTGCCAGCAGCGCCTCAATCGGGGCTAATGAAAAACTGTTTTTT	CASSASIGANEKLFF
TRBV6-5	TRBD2	NA	TRBJ2-4	TGTGCCAGCAGTTACTCTGGGACTAGCAAAAACATTCAGTACTTC	CASSYSGTSKNIQYF
TRBV10-2	TRBD1	few	TRBJ1-1	TGCGCCAGCAACAAACAGGGGGCGAACACTGAAGCTTTCTTT	CASNKQGANTEAFF
TRBV4-3	NA	NA	TRBJ1-2	TGCGCCAGCAGCCAACAGGGATACTATGGCTACACCTTC	CASSQQGYYGYTF
TRBV10-1	NA	few	TRBJ1-5	TGCGCCAGCAGTGAAACCCCGACAGAGCCCCAGCATTTT	CASSETPTEPQHF
TRBV29-1	NA	many	TRBJ1-3	TGCAGCGCCGAGCCCTCGGAGGGAAACACCATATATTTT	CSAEPSEGNTIYF
TRBV9	NA	NA	TRBJ1-1	TGTGCCAGCAGCGTAAGGGTCCACGGCACTGAAGCTTTCTTT	CASSVRVHGTEAFF
TRBV6-5	NA	few	TRBJ2-7	TGTGCCAGCAGCTTAATACGGGACTGGAGTTACGAGCAGTACTTC	CASSLIRDWSYEQYF
TRBV21-1	NA	NA	TRBJ2-1	TGTGCCAGCAGCAAAGGGCTAGCGGGGCCCCAACCGAAACATGAGCAGTTCTTC	CASSKGLAGPQPKHEQFF
TRBV12-3/TRBV12-4	NA	few	TRBJ1-2	TGTGCCAGCAGTTTCGTGACAGACTATGGCTACACCTTC	CASSFVTDYGYTF
TRBV2	NA	NA	TRBJ2-1	TGTGCCAGCACTGGGTACGGTGAGCAGTTCTTC	CASTGYGEQFF
TRBV20-1	TRBD2	few	TRBJ2-1	TGCAGTGCTAGACGGGGGGGCAGTGAGCAGTTCTTC	CSARRGGSEQFF
TRBV7-9	NA	NA	TRBJ1-4	TGTGCCAGCAGCTCTATGGAGGCTGGGAATGAAAAACTGTTTTTT	CASSSMEAGNEKLFF
TRBV11-2	NA	few	TRBJ2-1	TGTGCCAGCAGCCGCCGGGCGGTATTCAATGAGCAGTTCTTC	CASSRRAVFNEQFF
TRBV13	NA	few	TRBJ2-2	TGTGCCAGCAGCTCCATCCTGGCATTGACAGCGAACACCGGGGAGCTGTTTTTT	CASSSILALTANTGELFF
TRBV11-2	NA	NA	TRBJ2-1	TGTGCCAGCAGCTTGAAGGGGCGTGAGCAGTTCTTC	CASSLKGREQFF
TRBV6-1	TRBD2	NA	TRBJ2-7	TGTGCCAGCAGACGTCGAGGGGAGGGCTACGAGCAGTACTTC	CASRRRGEGYEQYF
TRBV20-1	TRBD2	NA	TRBJ2-1	TGCAGTGCCAGCTCCCCTAGCGGCTCCTACAATGAGCAGTTCTTC	CSASSPSGSYNEQFF
TRBV7-2	TRBD2	few	TRBJ2-7	TGTGCCAGCAGCTTAAACTGGGGACTAGCGGGAGGTAGACGGAGCTCCTACGAGCAGTACTTC	CASSLNWGLAGGRRSSYEQYF
TRBV27	NA	NA	TRBJ2-7	TGTGCCAGCAGAGGGGGGGAGTCCTACGAGCAGTACTTC	CASRGGESYEQYF
TRBV20-1	NA	many	TRBJ1-1	TGCAGTGCTAGTCGATCAACCGGGAACACTGAAGCTTTCTTT	CSASRSTGNTEAFF
TRBV20-1	NA	NA	TRBJ1-2	TGCAGTGCTAGAGTTCCCTCCGGGACGAGCCTTCGGGACTATGGCTACACCTTC	CSARVPSGTSLRDYGYTF
TRBV28	NA	NA	TRBJ2-7	TGTGCCAGCAGTCTCCCGACCACCTACGAGCAGTACTTC	CASSLPTTYEQYF
TRBV2	NA	few	TRBJ2-5	TGTGCCAGCAGTCTCTTGGGGGCCCCAGGGACCCAGTACTTC	CASSLLGAPGTQYF
TRBV5-6	NA	few	TRBJ1-1	TGTGCCAGCAGCTTGGTGAGGGCAGGAGGTCTGGGTGACACTGAAGCTTTCTTT	CASSLVRAGGLGDTEAFF
TRBV4-3	NA	NA	TRBJ2-7	TGCGCCAGCAGCCAAGAATTTGGCAGCTCCTACGAGCAGTACTTC	CASSQEFGSSYEQYF
TRBV5-6	NA	few	TRBJ2-7	TGTGCCAGCAGCTTGTGGGCGGGGCACGAGCAGTACTTC	CASSLWAGHEQYF
TRBV6-6	NA	NA	TRBJ1-5	TGTGCCAGCAGTTTCGACAATCAGCCCCAGCATTTT	CASSFDNQPQHF
TRBV6-1	NA	many	TRBJ1-1	TGTGCCAGCAGGGGACCTCTGGTGAACACTGAAGCTTTCTTT	CASRGPLVNTEAFF
TRBV12-3/TRBV12-4	NA	many	TRBJ1-4	TGTGCCAGCAGCTTGAATGAAAAACTGTTTTTT	CASSLNEKLFF
TRBV5-1	TRBD2	NA	TRBJ2-1	TGCGCCAGCAGCTTGTTTTCTAGCGGGGGAACCTACAATGAGCAGTTCTTC	CASSLFSSGGTYNEQFF
TRBV11-3	NA	NA	TRBJ2-7	TGTGCCAGCAGCCGTATCCGGGACTTGGATTACGAGCAGTACTTC	CASSRIRDLDYEQYF
TRBV7-2	NA	NA	TRBJ2-1	TGTGCCAGCAGCTCAAGGGGGGACAATGAGCAGTTCTTC	CASSSRGDNEQFF
TRBV7-8	NA	many	TRBJ1-1	TGTGCCAGCAGCCACGACGGCCCGAACACTGAAGCTTTCTTT	CASSHDGPNTEAFF
TRBV6-1	TRBD2	once	TRBJ2-1	TGTGCCAGCCTAGCGGGGGGCTTTAGCTCCTACAATGAGCAGTTCTTC	CASLAGGFSSYNEQFF
TRBV6-1	TRBD1	few	TRBJ1-1	TGTGCCAGCAGCCACAGGGGGTCGGCTGAAGCTTTCTTT	CASSHRGSAEAFF
TRBV6-4	NA	NA	TRBJ1-3	TGTGCCAGCACTCAAGACAGCTCTGGAAACACCATATATTTT	CASTQDSSGNTIYF
TRBV6-2/TRBV6-3	NA	many	TRBJ1-2	TGTGCCAGCAGTTACCCGTATTCTGGGATGGGGAACTATGGCTACACCTTC	CASSYPYSGMGNYGYTF
TRBV3-1	NA	few	TRBJ2-3	TGTGCCAGCAGCCAAGATCTCGGGACGCAGTATTTT	CASSQDLGTQYF